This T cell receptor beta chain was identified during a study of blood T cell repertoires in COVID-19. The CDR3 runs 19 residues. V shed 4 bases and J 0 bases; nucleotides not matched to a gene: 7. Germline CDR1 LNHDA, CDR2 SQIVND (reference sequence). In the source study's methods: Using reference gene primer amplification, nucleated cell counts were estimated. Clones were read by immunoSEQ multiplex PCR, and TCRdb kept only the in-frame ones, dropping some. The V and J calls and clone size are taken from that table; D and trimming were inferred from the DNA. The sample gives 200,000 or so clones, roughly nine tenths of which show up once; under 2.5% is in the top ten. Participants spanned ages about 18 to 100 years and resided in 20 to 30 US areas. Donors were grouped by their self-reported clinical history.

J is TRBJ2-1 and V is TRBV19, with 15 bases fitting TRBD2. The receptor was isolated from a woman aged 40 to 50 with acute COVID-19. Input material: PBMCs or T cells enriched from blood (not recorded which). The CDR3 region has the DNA TGTGCCAGTAGTACAACCGGGACTAGCGGGAGGTTCTCCTACAATGAGCAGTTCTTC. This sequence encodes CASSTTGTSGRFSYNEQFF.